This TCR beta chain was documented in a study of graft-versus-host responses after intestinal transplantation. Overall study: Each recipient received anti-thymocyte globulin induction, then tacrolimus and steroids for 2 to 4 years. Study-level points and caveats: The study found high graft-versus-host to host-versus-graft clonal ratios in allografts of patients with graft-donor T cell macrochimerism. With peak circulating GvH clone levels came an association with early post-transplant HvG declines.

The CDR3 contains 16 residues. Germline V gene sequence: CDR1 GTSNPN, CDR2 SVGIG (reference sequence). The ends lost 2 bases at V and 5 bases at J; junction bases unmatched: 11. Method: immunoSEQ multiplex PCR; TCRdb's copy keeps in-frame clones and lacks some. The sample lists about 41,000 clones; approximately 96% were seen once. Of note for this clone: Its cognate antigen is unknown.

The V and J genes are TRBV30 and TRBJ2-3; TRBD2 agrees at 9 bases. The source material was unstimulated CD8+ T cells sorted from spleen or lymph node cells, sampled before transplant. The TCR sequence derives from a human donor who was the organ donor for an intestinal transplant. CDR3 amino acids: CAWSSLGGGAEDTQYF. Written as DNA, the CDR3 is TGTGCCTGGAGTTCTTTAGGCGGGGGGGCCGAAGATACGCAGTATTTT.